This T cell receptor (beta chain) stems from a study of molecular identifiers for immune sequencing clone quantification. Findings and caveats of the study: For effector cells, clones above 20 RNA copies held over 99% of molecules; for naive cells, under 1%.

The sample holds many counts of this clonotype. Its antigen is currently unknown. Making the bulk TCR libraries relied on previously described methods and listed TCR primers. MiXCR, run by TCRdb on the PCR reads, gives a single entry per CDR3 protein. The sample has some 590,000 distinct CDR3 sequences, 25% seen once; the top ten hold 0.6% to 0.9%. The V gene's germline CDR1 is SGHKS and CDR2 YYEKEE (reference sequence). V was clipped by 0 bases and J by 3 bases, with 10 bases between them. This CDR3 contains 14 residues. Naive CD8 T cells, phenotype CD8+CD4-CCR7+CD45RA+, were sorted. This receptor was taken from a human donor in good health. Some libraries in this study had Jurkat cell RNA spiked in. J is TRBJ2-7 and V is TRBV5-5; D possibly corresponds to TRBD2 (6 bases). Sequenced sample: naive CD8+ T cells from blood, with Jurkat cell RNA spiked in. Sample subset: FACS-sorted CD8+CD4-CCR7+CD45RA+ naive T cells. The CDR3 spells CASSLGGADYEQYF. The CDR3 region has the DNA TGTGCCAGCAGCTTGGGCGGGGCCGACTACGAGCAGTACTTC. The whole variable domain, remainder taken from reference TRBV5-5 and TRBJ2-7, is DAGVTQSPTHLIKTRGQQVTLRCSPISGHKSVSWYQQVLGQGPQFIFQYYEKEERGRGNFPDRFSARQFPNYSSELNVNALLLGDSALYLCASSLGGADYEQYFGPGTRLTVT.